One sample yielded the 17 T cell receptor beta chains listed below, sequenced in a study of cytomegalovirus exposure and HLA in healthy donors. The table came from immunoSEQ multiplex PCR; TCRdb's copy has only in-frame clones and leaves some out. Altogether tens of thousands of clones are present, roughly 96% being singletons, with the ten largest covering approximately 0.94%. The sample taken for sequencing was PBMCs. These receptors all stem from a man between 18 and 35 years old in good health and CMV-seronegative.

The chain uses TRBV11-2 and TRBJ2-2; 7 bases agree with TRBD1. Germline CDR1 reads SGHAT; CDR2 reads FQNNGV. This CDR3 region has 14 residues. After removal of 3 bases from V and 5 bases from J, the junction contained 3 bases not matched to a gene. The CDR3 bases are TGTGCCAGCAGCTTTTTCAGGGGGACCGGGGAGCTGTTTTTT. This translates into CASSFFRGTGELFF.

The chain combines TRBV9 with TRBJ2-1; tentative D call: TRBD1 (8 bases). The CDR3 contains 17 residues. V lost 0 bases and J lost 6, with 19 bases in between. Germline V gene lookup returns CDR1 SGDLS and CDR2 YYNGEE. The DNA for the CDR3 is TGTGCCAGCAGCGTAGGGGGGGGACAGGTAATTATCAATGAGCAGTTCTTC. This sequence encodes CASSVGGGQVIINEQFF.

The CDR3 is CASRRTGETQYF. CDR3 coding DNA: TGTGCCAGCAGGCGAACCGGAGAGACCCAGTACTTC. The chain joins TRBV6-5 to TRBJ2-5, with D unresolved. Germline assignment: CDR1 MNHEY and CDR2 SVGAGI. The germline V and J ends were trimmed by 6 bases and 4 bases, with 9 bases remaining between them. CDR3 size: 12 residues.

This clone was seen only once. The V call is TRBV11-2, the J call TRBJ2-5; D gene unclear. The CDR3 extends over 13 amino acids. Germline V lookup: CDR1 SGHAT, CDR2 FQNNGV. Trimming stripped 3 bases from V and 2 bases from J, with 7 bases between. The CDR3: CASSFGLQETQYF. The CDR3 nucleotides are TGTGCCAGCAGCTTCGGGTTACAAGAGACCCAGTACTTC.

The V call is TRBV28, the J call TRBJ1-4; weak D call: TRBD1 (5 bases). This CDR3 has 15 residues. Germline V gene sequence: CDR1 MDHEN, CDR2 SYDVKM. The germline V and J ends were trimmed by 4 bases and 3 bases, with 12 bases remaining between them. The CDR3 DNA follows: TGTGCCAGCAGTTCTCCAGGGTCCTCTAATGAAAAACTGTTTTTT. Residues: CASSSPGSSNEKLFF.

The chain is built from TRBV27 and TRBJ2-7, with 11 bases that match TRBD2. After removal of 5 bases from V and 4 bases from J, the junction contained 4 bases not matched to a gene. The CDR3 is 14 amino acids. Germline V gene sequence: CDR1 MNHEY, CDR2 SMNVEV (reference sequence). The CDR3 bases are TGTGCCAGCAGTACCGGGACTAGCGGTTACGAGCAGTACTTC. This encodes CASSTGTSGYEQYF.

J is TRBJ2-7 and V is TRBV9; 11 nucleotides agree with TRBD2. V was clipped by 1 base and J by 4 bases; unmatched bases: 10. The CDR3 consists of 17 residues. Germline V gene sequence: CDR1 SGDLS, CDR2 YYNGEE. The CDR3 reads CASSVKTSGEGDYEQYF. DNA of the CDR3: TGTGCCAGCAGCGTAAAGACTAGCGGGGAGGGGGATTACGAGCAGTACTTC.

The V and J genes are TRBV6-1 and TRBJ1-2; possible D gene TRBD1, 5 bases. The CDR3 extends over 17 amino acids. The V gene's germline CDR1 is MNHNS and CDR2 SASEGT. The V end lost 1 base, the J end lost 4 bases, and 19 bases lay between the germline ends. CDR3 sequence: CASSEESGPFGSYGYTF. CDR3 in DNA: TGTGCCAGCAGTGAAGAGTCGGGACCTTTCGGGAGCTATGGCTACACCTTC.

This chain links TRBV28 with TRBJ2-5; no firm D call. The CDR3 is 18 residues long. Per the germline V gene, CDR1 is MDHEN and CDR2 is SYDVKM. V shed 0 bases and J shed 5 bases, with 22 bases lying between them. The CDR3 loop is CASSLCLARFNLPETQYF. The CDR3 nucleotides are TGTGCCAGCAGTTTATGCCTGGCCAGGTTCAACCTCCCGGAGACCCAGTACTTC. Looking up the rest from reference TRBV28 and TRBJ2-5 gives the full variable domain: DVKVTQSSRYLVKRTGEKVFLECVQDMDHENMFWYRQDPGLGLRLIYFSYDVKMKEKGDIPEGYSVSREKKERFSLILESASTNQTSMYLCASSLCLARFNLPETQYFGPGTRLLVL.

This clone was seen only once. V gene TRBV6-5 combines with J gene TRBJ2-1; a possible D gene is TRBD1 (6 bases). Germline CDR1 MNHEY, CDR2 SVGAGI. The CDR3 loop spans 11 amino acids. Trimming removed 9 bases at V and 10 bases at J, with 13 bases between. The CDR3 here is CASETGGEQFF. CDR3 nucleotides: TGTGCCAGTGAGACAGGCGGGGAGCAGTTCTTC.

The CDR3 loop reads CASSPSTGSRETQYF. Here the CDR3 DNA reads TGTGCCAGCAGCCCCTCGACAGGGTCCCGTGAGACCCAGTACTTC. The J gene is TRBJ2-5, the V gene TRBV7-9; 7 bases agree with TRBD1. CDR3 length: 15 amino acids. The germline V gene encodes CDR1 SEHNR and CDR2 FQNEAQ (reference sequence). V lost 5 bases to trimming and J lost 5 bases; unmatched junction nucleotides: 11.

V is TRBV7-2 and J is TRBJ2-7, with 12 bases that match TRBD2. Germline loops: CDR1 SGHTA, CDR2 FQGNSA. The ends lost 4 bases at V and 1 base at J; junction bases unmatched: 5. This CDR3 contains 16 residues. For the CDR3, the DNA is TGTGCCAGCAGCTCGACTAGCGGGAGAATATCCTACGAGCAGTACTTC. Protein: CASSSTSGRISYEQYF.

The chain employs TRBV9 and TRBJ2-3, with 9 bases fitting TRBD2. Germline V gene data show CDR1 as SGDLS and CDR2 as YYNGEE. The CDR3 is 14 amino acids. V lost 2 bases to trimming and J lost 6 bases; unmatched junction nucleotides: 4. This CDR3 is CASSVSGRPDTQYF. The DNA for the CDR3 is TGTGCCAGCAGCGTTAGCGGGAGACCGGATACGCAGTATTTT.

J is TRBJ2-1 and V is TRBV2; 12 nucleotides agree with TRBD1. Germline CDR1 SNHLY, CDR2 FYNNEI. The CDR3 has 16 residues. V shed 7 bases and J 7 bases; nucleotides not matched to a gene: 11. In DNA, the CDR3 is TGTGCCAGCACCGCCGTGGGACAGGGGGCCTGGAATGAGCAGTTCTTC. Encoded protein: CASTAVGQGAWNEQFF.

This chain joins TRBV30 and TRBJ2-7; 9 positions match TRBD1. CDR3 length: 14 amino acids. With V trimmed by 5 bases and J by 2 bases, 7 bases remained unmatched. Looked up from germline, CDR1 is GTSNPN and CDR2 is SVGIG (reference sequence). The CDR3 sequence: CAWAFGTGTYEQYF. CDR3 in DNA: TGTGCCTGGGCGTTCGGGACAGGGACCTACGAGCAGTACTTC.

The chain combines TRBV4-1 with TRBJ2-2; perhaps TRBD1 as D (5 bases). In germline, CDR1 is MGHRA, CDR2 YSYEKL. The CDR3 consists of 15 residues. V lost 3 bases and J 4 bases, leaving 12 bases between the germline ends. DNA for the CDR3: TGCGCCAGCAGCCAGGCAGCAGGGTTCACCGGGGAGCTGTTTTTT. It is translated as CASSQAAGFTGELFF.

The genes are TRBV30 and TRBJ1-1; the D is unclear. Germline CDR1 reads GTSNPN; CDR2 reads SVGIG (reference sequence). The CDR3 covers 11 residues. Trimming took off 3 bases at V and 6 bases at J, with 8 bases between the two ends. CDR3 in amino acids: CAWSGKSEAFF. CDR3 DNA: TGTGCCTGGAGCGGGAAGTCTGAAGCTTTCTTT.